A single sample gave rise to the 25 T cell receptor beta chains below, sequenced in a study of blood T cell repertoires in COVID-19. Libraries were prepared by immunoSEQ multiplex PCR; TCRdb keeps only in-frame clonotypes and omits some of them. The sample has about 340,000 clones; 65% to 85% are singletons. The specimen sequenced was peripheral blood. The receptors derive from a man aged 30-40 years with active or convalescent COVID-19.

This chain connects TRBV24-1 to TRBJ2-2; maybe TRBD1 (6 bases). Trimming removed 3 bases at V and 3 bases at J, with 16 bases between. Germline lookup yields CDR1 KGHDR and CDR2 SFDVKD. The CDR3 length is 17 residues. The CDR3 sequence is CATSDVRDKVDTGELFF. The CDR3 DNA reads as TGTGCCACCAGTGATGTCCGGGACAAGGTGGACACCGGGGAGCTGTTTTTT.

The CDR3 region is CATRQASTYEQYF. The CDR3 region has the DNA TGTGCCACCAGACAGGCCTCCACCTACGAGCAGTACTTC. The chain joins TRBV18 to TRBJ2-7; D may be TRBD1 (6 bases). Germline V lookup: CDR1 KGHSH, CDR2 LQKENI. V was shortened by 10 bases and J by 2 bases, with 15 bases between the two germline ends. CDR3 size: 13 residues.

For the CDR3, the DNA is TGTGCCAGCAGCTTGTCGGCCAGGGGGCACGGCGAGCAGTACTTC. Translation gives CASSLSARGHGEQYF. The chain is built from TRBV5-4 and TRBJ2-7; 8 bases are a match to TRBD1. The CDR3 consists of 15 residues. V gave up 1 base and J gave up 6 bases; unmatched junction bases: 9. Germline V gene lookup returns CDR1 SGHNT and CDR2 YYREEE (reference sequence).

The CDR3 DNA sequence: TGTGCCAGCAGTTTACCTACAGGACCCCTGGATAATTCACCCCTCCACTTT. This sequence encodes CASSLPTGPLDNSPLHF. The V gene is TRBV28, the J gene TRBJ1-6, with D possibly being TRBD1 (5 bases). With 2 bases removed from V and 5 bases from J, the gap between germline ends came to 16 bases. CDR1 MDHEN and CDR2 SYDVKM come from the germline V gene. The CDR3 is 17 amino acids.

The V and J genes are TRBV7-9 and TRBJ1-3; D might be TRBD1 (6 bases). Trimming took 8 bases from V and 0 from J, leaving 17 bases between them. Germline CDR1 SEHNR, CDR2 FQNEAQ (reference sequence). The CDR3 loop spans 16 amino acids. For the CDR3, the DNA is TGTGCCAGCCACTCGGACAGCCCTAGCTCTGGAAACACCATATATTTT. Amino acid sequence: CASHSDSPSSGNTIYF.

The chain employs TRBV25-1 and TRBJ2-7, with TRBD1 matching 9 bases. The CDR3 length is 15 residues. The ends lost 6 bases at V and 2 bases at J; junction bases unmatched: 8. Per germline, CDR1 MGHDK and CDR2 SYGVNS. CDR3 protein: CASRGQGNAPYEQYF. The CDR3, as DNA: TGTGCCAGCAGGGGACAGGGAAACGCTCCCTACGAGCAGTACTTC.

V gene TRBV5-1 combines with J gene TRBJ2-1, with 13 positions matching TRBD2. Looked up from germline, CDR1 is SGHRS and CDR2 is YFSETQ. The CDR3 has 16 amino acids. V gave up 0 bases and J gave up 6 bases; unmatched junction bases: 3. The CDR3 sequence: CASSLVGLAGVNEQFF. The CDR3 bases are TGCGCCAGCAGCTTGGTAGGACTAGCGGGAGTCAATGAGCAGTTCTTC.

The chain is built from TRBV12-5 and TRBJ2-7, with D perhaps TRBD2 (6 bases). The V gene lost 7 bases and the J gene lost 3 bases, with 13 bases spanning the gap. CDR1 is LGHNT and CDR2 is FRNRAP in the germline V gene. This CDR3 contains 13 residues. CDR3 amino acids: CASAPGLFYEQYF. CDR3 in DNA: TGTGCTAGTGCCCCGGGACTTTTCTACGAGCAGTACTTC.

V gene TRBV7-6 combines with J gene TRBJ1-1; TRBD1 agrees at 8 bases. There are 15 residues in the CDR3. V dropped 5 bases and J dropped 5; count of bases not matched to a gene: 10. Germline V CDR1 and CDR2: SGHVS, FNYEAQ. DNA of the CDR3: TGTGCCAGCAGCCCAAGGACAGGGCGGGGGACTGAAGCTTTCTTT. This translates into CASSPRTGRGTEAFF.

J is TRBJ2-2 and V is TRBV30; 9 bases agree with TRBD2. The CDR3 totals 19 residues. Germline values: CDR1 GTSNPN, CDR2 SVGIG (reference sequence). The V segment lost 0 bases and the J segment 4 bases; nucleotides outside the gene matches: 15. In DNA, the CDR3 is TGTGCCTGGAGTGTAGTCGGAGGGACCCTAGCGGGGTTCACCGGGGAGCTGTTTTTT. It codes for CAWSVVGGTLAGFTGELFF.

The chain employs TRBV27 and TRBJ1-6; D is perhaps TRBD1 (6 bases). CDR3 length: 16 residues. V shed 4 bases and J shed 10 bases, with 20 bases lying between them. Germline CDR1 reads MNHEY; CDR2 reads SMNVEV (reference sequence). CDR3 nucleotides: TGTGCCAGCAGTTCCCTCCAGGGGCCCTCTGGGTCACCCCTCCACTTT. Amino acid sequence: CASSSLQGPSGSPLHF.

The chain is built from TRBV9 and TRBJ2-7, with 11 bases fitting TRBD2. CDR3 size: 16 residues. Germline V gene sequence: CDR1 SGDLS, CDR2 YYNGEE. After removal of 4 bases from V and 7 bases from J, the junction contained 13 bases not matched to a gene. The CDR3 protein is CASSRLATSGTREQYF. The CDR3 DNA follows: TGTGCCAGCAGCCGCTTGGCGACTAGCGGGACGCGAGAGCAGTACTTC.

V usage is TRBV12-3 or TRBV12-4 and J usage is TRBJ1-3; the D is unclear. V lost 2 bases to trimming and J lost 2 bases, with 4 bases between them. The CDR3 has 13 amino acids. For the CDR3, the DNA is TGTGCCAGCAGTTTATTCGCTGGAAACACCATATATTTT. Translation: CASSLFAGNTIYF.

In DNA, the CDR3 is TGTGCCAGCAGCTCCCGGGACAGGGGACCAGATACGCAGTATTTT. It yields the protein CASSSRDRGPDTQYF. The chain uses TRBV7-9 and TRBJ2-3, with 10 bases aligning to TRBD1. Germline CDR1 and CDR2: SEHNR and FQNEAQ (reference sequence). The length of the CDR3 is 15 residues. V dropped 4 bases and J dropped 4; count of bases not matched to a gene: 5.

This clone has only one observation. The rearrangement links TRBV2 to TRBJ1-1, with no clear D. CDR3 length: 14 amino acids. The V end was cut by 7 bases, the J end by 4 bases, with 16 bases between. Germline CDR1 and CDR2: SNHLY and FYNNEI. CDR3 amino acids: CASIRNFRVTEAFF. CDR3 DNA: TGTGCCAGCATCCGAAATTTTAGAGTCACTGAAGCTTTCTTT. The variable domain in full, completed from reference TRBV2 and TRBJ1-1, reads EPEVTQTPSHQVTQMGQEVILRCVPISNHLYFYWYRQILGQKVEFLVSFYNNEISEKSEIFDDQFSVERPDGSNFTLKIRSTKLEDSAMYFCASIRNFRVTEAFFGQGTRLTVV.

This clone was seen only once. The V call is TRBV7-2, the J call TRBJ2-7; tentatively, D is TRBD2 (7 bases). This CDR3 has 15 amino acids. Germline CDR1 is SGHTA and CDR2 is FQGNSA. V dropped 5 bases and J dropped 2 bases, with 16 bases sitting between them. The CDR3 loop reads CASSRGGAGTYEQYF. CDR3 coding DNA: TGTGCCAGCAGCAGGGGGGGAGCGGGAACCTACGAGCAGTACTTC.

The chain combines TRBV18 with TRBJ1-2, with 7 bases matching TRBD1. The CDR3 runs 15 residues. CDR1 is KGHSH and CDR2 is LQKENI in the germline V gene. Trimming removed 2 bases from V and 8 bases from J; junction bases left unmatched: 11. In DNA form, the CDR3 reads TGTGCCAGCTCACCAAACAGGGGCATTGAGTGGGGCTACACCTTC. It specifies CASSPNRGIEWGYTF.

This rearrangement joins TRBV10-3 to TRBJ1-5; D is perhaps TRBD1 (5 bases). The CDR3 spans 16 residues. Trimming cost V 10 bases and J 0 bases, with 19 bases left between them. The germline V gene has CDR1 ENHRY and CDR2 SYGVKD. The CDR3 DNA is TGTGCCACCCCCTCGGGGGGAAAAAATAGCAATCAGCCCCAGCATTTT. This encodes CATPSGGKNSNQPQHF.

Only one count was recorded for this clone. This chain joins TRBV24-1 and TRBJ2-5; 8 positions agree with TRBD2. The ends lost 2 bases at V and 5 bases at J; junction bases unmatched: 6. The CDR3 contains 15 residues. Germline assignment: CDR1 KGHDR and CDR2 SFDVKD. The DNA for the CDR3 is TGTGCCACCAGTGATTATCGGGGGGGAGAGGAGACCCAGTACTTC. Its translation is CATSDYRGGEETQYF.

V and J are TRBV21-1 and TRBJ2-7; whether TRBD1, the table's D call, matches the DNA was not checked. TRBV21-1 is reported as a pseudogene. The CDR3 sequence is 14 residues long. CDR3 loop: CASSARHGPYEQYF. DNA for the CDR3: TGTGCCAGCAGCGCGAGACACGGCCCCTACGAGCAGTACTTC.

As regards this clone: This same CDR3 is encoded by further DNA sequences in the sample. The chain combines TRBV9 with TRBJ2-1, with 14 bases lining up with TRBD2. The J segment lost 4 bases and the V segment lost 3 bases, leaving 6 bases of the junction unmatched. This CDR3 comprises 17 residues. The germline V gene encodes CDR1 SGDLS and CDR2 YYNGEE. The CDR3, as DNA: TGTGCCAGCAGCGGGAGACTAGCGGGGGGGAATTACAATGAGCAGTTCTTC. Amino acid sequence: CASSGRLAGGNYNEQFF.

The genes are TRBV5-1 and TRBJ1-4, with TRBD1 matching over 7 bases. V lost 2 bases and J lost 8; bases outside the gene matches: 6. The germline CDR1 and CDR2 sequences are SGHRS and YFSETQ. This CDR3 is 14 amino acids long. DNA of the CDR3: TGCGCCAGCAGCTTTGGAGGGGGCAAGGAAAAACTGTTTTTT. Amino acids: CASSFGGGKEKLFF. The variable domain in full, completed from reference TRBV5-1 and TRBJ1-4, reads KAGVTQTPRYLIKTRGQQVTLSCSPISGHRSVSWYQQTPGQGLQFLFEYFSETQRNKGNFPGRFSGRQFSNSRSEMNVSTLELGDSALYLCASSFGGGKEKLFFGSGTQLSVL.

This chain connects TRBV6-2 or TRBV6-3 to TRBJ1-1; 8 bases line up with TRBD1. CDR1 is MNHEY, CDR2 SVGEGT, per germline. The CDR3 is 14 residues long. The V and J ends lost 1 base and 10 bases, in that order; junction bases with no gene match: 8. This chain's CDR3 is CASSYYPGTGGAFF. The CDR3 DNA reads TGTGCCAGCAGTTACTACCCCGGGACAGGTGGAGCTTTCTTT.

V usage is TRBV4-1 and J usage is TRBJ2-7; the match to TRBD1 covers 7 bases. The CDR3 consists of 16 residues. CDR1 and CDR2 (germline): MGHRA, YSYEKL. J was trimmed by 5 bases and V by 4 bases; bases with no gene match: 14. The CDR3 loop is CASSPRQGRVVDEQYF. The CDR3 DNA reads as TGCGCCAGCAGCCCCAGACAGGGACGGGTGGTCGACGAGCAGTACTTC.

This clone was seen only a few times. This chain links TRBV11-3 with TRBJ2-2; D uncertain. Trimming shortened V by 4 bases and J by 8 bases, and 11 bases separated the two germline ends. CDR3 length: 13 residues. The germline gives CDR1 SGHNT, CDR2 YENEEA. The chain's CDR3 is CASSYPAAGELFF. CDR3 nucleotide sequence: TGTGCCAGCAGCTACCCGGCGGCTGGGGAGCTGTTTTTT.